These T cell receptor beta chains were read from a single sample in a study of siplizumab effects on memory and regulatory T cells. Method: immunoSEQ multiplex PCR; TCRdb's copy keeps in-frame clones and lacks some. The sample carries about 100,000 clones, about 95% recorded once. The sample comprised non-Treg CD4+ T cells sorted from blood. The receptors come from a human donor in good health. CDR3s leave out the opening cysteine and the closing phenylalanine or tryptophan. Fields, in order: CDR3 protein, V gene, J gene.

ASSLGPRQGNYGYT	TRBV5-1	TRBJ1-2
ASTYQGSEAF	TRBV6-6	TRBJ1-1
ASSRQGSPLGEAF	TRBV18	TRBJ1-1
ASSSARGEADTQY	TRBV7-2	TRBJ2-3
AISESNEATKFNQPQH	TRBV10-3	TRBJ1-5
ASSSTTLTTGELF	TRBV6-5	TRBJ2-2
ASSDRSSGYNEQF	TRBV6-4	TRBJ2-1
ASDEVRPVSNEQF	TRBV6-1	TRBJ2-1
ASRATVSTDTQY	TRBV5-1	TRBJ2-3
ASSSRGLAGGQETQY	TRBV4-1	TRBJ2-5
ASSEEGEKLF	TRBV2	TRBJ1-4
ASSLQGARETQY	TRBV5-1	TRBJ2-5
ARVRSSGDLYEQY	TRBV19	TRBJ2-7
ASSVGDTEAF	TRBV9	TRBJ1-1
ASSQDLPLKSTYNEQF	TRBV4-1	TRBJ2-1
ASSPQRNNQPQH	TRBV7-8	TRBJ1-5
SARGTDTQY	TRBV29-1	TRBJ2-3
ASSYLPESTDTQY	TRBV27	TRBJ2-3
ASSLRRASGQETQY	TRBV11-3	TRBJ2-5
AISDIGTTSYEQY	TRBV10-3	TRBJ2-7
ASSIVGARDGYT	TRBV19	TRBJ1-2
ASSLGTSGRARNEQF	TRBV4-2	TRBJ2-1
ASRPRVDGELF	TRBV5-5	TRBJ2-2
ASRGGLAEYEQY	TRBV7-9	TRBJ2-7
ASSFFSGAGNEQF	TRBV5-1	TRBJ2-1
ALNWDGKETQY	TRBV10-3	TRBJ2-5
ATSTRQGDDGYT	TRBV15	TRBJ1-2
ATSRDVTHSNQPQH	TRBV15	TRBJ1-5
ASSQEGTGVTGELF	TRBV4-1	TRBJ2-2
ASNAGTGMNTEAF	TRBV9	TRBJ1-1
ASRLFVGARFLKTQY	TRBV28	TRBJ2-5
ASAQLPNRGATNEKLF	TRBV5-1	TRBJ1-4
ASSRRTKTSGKQHEQY	TRBV13	TRBJ2-7
ASSKEVARTGNRQPQH	TRBV21-1	TRBJ1-5
ASSLAEARDTQY	TRBV5-1	TRBJ2-3
ASSFTGVEEQY	TRBV11-2	TRBJ2-7
ASSLAPGTAYSYEQY	TRBV7-8	TRBJ2-7
ASSEGYGTNYGYT	TRBV6-1	TRBJ1-2
ASRPSGAPPGELF	TRBV25-1	TRBJ2-2
ASTAIYELNYGYT	TRBV2	TRBJ1-2
ASSIDTGKVPFYEQY	TRBV19	.
ASNLMGSSYEQY	TRBV6-1	TRBJ2-7
ATSRDRGRGETQY	TRBV15	TRBJ2-5
ASSPSIVGIDTQY	TRBV6-5	TRBJ2-3
ASSPLGGFAGELF	TRBV9	TRBJ2-2
ASSQTPGTSVSDTQY	TRBV4-1	TRBJ2-3
ASSGDTRLGELF	TRBV11-3	TRBJ2-2
AISEVNGGGYEQY	TRBV10-3	TRBJ2-7
ASSLDSGDTQY	TRBV11-3	TRBJ2-3
ASSYSTTGLHYGYT	TRBV6-5	TRBJ1-2
SVKIQGAGEAF	TRBV29-1	TRBJ1-1
ASSFNRGKGYGYT	TRBV5-4	TRBJ1-2
ASNPPRGTRNTIY	TRBV6-1	TRBJ1-3
ASSLRQGLSNTEAF	TRBV7-3	TRBJ1-1
ASSQGTSGYEQY	TRBV4-2	.
ASSLRPSAAGNTIY	TRBV28	TRBJ1-3